This TCR beta chain was sequenced during a study of CD8 T cells in Susac syndrome. cDNA came from approximately 0.5 to 1 ug RNA primed by random hexamers. Using its own MiXCR run on the immunoSEQ multiplex PCR reads, TCRdb lists one record per CDR3 protein. Of 300,000 or so distinct CDR3 sequences in the sample, about 91% were seen once. Germline V gene data show CDR1 as MNHEY and CDR2 as SVGAGI. The V gene lost 4 bases and the J gene lost 9 bases, with 16 bases spanning the gap. The CDR3 extends over 15 amino acids. The sample taken for sequencing was CD4+ T cells from PBMCs. This chain connects TRBV6-5 to TRBJ1-6; weak D call: TRBD1 (6 bases). The source of this sequence is a human donor with multiple sclerosis. CDR3 sequence: CASSLEGGTGSPLHF. Written as DNA, the CDR3 is TGTGCCAGCAGTTTAGAGGGGGGGACTGGTTCACCCCTCCACTTT.